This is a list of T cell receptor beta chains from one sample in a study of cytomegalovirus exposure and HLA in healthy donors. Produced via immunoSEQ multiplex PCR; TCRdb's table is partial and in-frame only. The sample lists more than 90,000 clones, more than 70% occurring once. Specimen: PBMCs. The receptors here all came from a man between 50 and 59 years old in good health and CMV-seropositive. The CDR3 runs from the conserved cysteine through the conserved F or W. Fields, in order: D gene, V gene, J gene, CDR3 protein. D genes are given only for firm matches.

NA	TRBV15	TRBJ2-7	CATSRGGSLYEQYF
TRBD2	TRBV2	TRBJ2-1	CASSEDAGGYNEQFF
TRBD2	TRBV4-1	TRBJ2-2	CASSQEGSGRTGELFF
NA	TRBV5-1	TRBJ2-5	CASRQGPQETQYF
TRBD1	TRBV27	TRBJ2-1	CASSRVTGYGNEQFF
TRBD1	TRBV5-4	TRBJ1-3	CASSLGGTAGNTIYF
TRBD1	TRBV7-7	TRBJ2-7	CASSLGPGTGYEQYF
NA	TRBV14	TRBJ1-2	CASSQDPRFYGYTF
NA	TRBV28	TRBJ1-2	CASREDGTSGYTF
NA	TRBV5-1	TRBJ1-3	CASSPLAERPGNTIYF
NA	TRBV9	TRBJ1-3	CASKGGSSFGNTIYF
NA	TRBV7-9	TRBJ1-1	CASSLHDNEAFF
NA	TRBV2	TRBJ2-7	CASNRGFSYEQYF
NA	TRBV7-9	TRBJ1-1	CASSLLGAVGVNTEAFF
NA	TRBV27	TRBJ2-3	CASGGASGTDTQYF
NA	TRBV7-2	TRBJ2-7	CASSLSGVPTYEQYF
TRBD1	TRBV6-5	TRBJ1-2	CASKPTGVAYGYTF
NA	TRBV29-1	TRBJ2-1	CSVEDPVSGESYNEQFF
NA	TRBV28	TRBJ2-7	CASLPGGTATYEQYF
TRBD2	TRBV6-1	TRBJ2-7	CASSPPSGSWGEQYF
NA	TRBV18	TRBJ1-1	CASSPTVNTEAFF
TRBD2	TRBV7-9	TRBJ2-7	CALVPLADSYEQYF
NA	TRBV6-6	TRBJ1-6	CASSRGSSYNSPLHF
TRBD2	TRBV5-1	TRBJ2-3	CASSFLAGGLPLGDTQYF
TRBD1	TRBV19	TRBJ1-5	CASRDRGTLSNQPQHF
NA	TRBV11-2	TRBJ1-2	CASSLGTASNYGYTF
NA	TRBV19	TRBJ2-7	CASSSTGSSYEQYF
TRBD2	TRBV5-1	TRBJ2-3	CASRLGGSGRRTDTQYF
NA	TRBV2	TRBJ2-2	CASSLITGELFF
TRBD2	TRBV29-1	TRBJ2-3	CSVDSSGGTDTQYF
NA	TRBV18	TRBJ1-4	CASSPNKGVSEKLFF
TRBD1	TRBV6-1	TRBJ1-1	CASSEAPTDRARIEAFF